These 18 T cell receptor beta chains were sequenced from one sample in a study of lymphopenia after photon versus proton radiotherapy. Repertoires were generated with immunoSEQ multiplex PCR, while TCRdb's copy carries only in-frame clones and drops some. The sample has 30,000 to 40,000 clones, 80% to 95% seen once. Sample: peripheral blood, taken from a patient treated with photon-based radiotherapy. These receptors originate from a man aged 60-69 years with cholangiocarcinoma.

This CDR3 reads CASSSWGPSPPKNIQYF. The CDR3 DNA is TGTGCCAGCAGTTCCTGGGGGCCCAGCCCCCCCAAAAACATTCAGTACTTC. The rearrangement links TRBV2 to TRBJ2-4, with D possibly being TRBD1 (6 bases). This CDR3 spans 17 amino acids. Germline loops: CDR1 SNHLY, CDR2 FYNNEI. V shed 5 bases and J shed 2 bases, with 19 bases lying between them.

The chain is built from TRBV5-1 and TRBJ2-6, with D uncertain. The CDR3 extends over 16 amino acids. Germline lookup yields CDR1 SGHRS and CDR2 YFSETQ. V lost 4 bases and J 0 bases, leaving 11 bases between the germline ends. CDR3 loop: CASSPDGNSGANVLTF. DNA of the CDR3: TGCGCCAGCAGCCCGGACGGTAACTCTGGGGCCAACGTCCTGACTTTC. The full variable domain, in which reference TRBV5-1 and TRBJ2-6 provide the parts outside the CDR3, is KAGVTQTPRYLIKTRGQQVTLSCSPISGHRSVSWYQQTPGQGLQFLFEYFSETQRNKGNFPGRFSGRQFSNSRSEMNVSTLELGDSALYLCASSPDGNSGANVLTFGAGSRLTVL.

J is TRBJ2-3 and V is TRBV5-1; D is possibly TRBD1 (5 bases). Trimming left V 4 bases short and J 1 base short, with 16 bases between. This CDR3 has 16 amino acids. The germline V gene has CDR1 SGHRS and CDR2 YFSETQ. The DNA for the CDR3 is TGCGCCAGCAGCGCCGACAGACTCGAGGGCACAGATACGCAGTATTTT. Translated: CASSADRLEGTDTQYF.

The rearrangement joins TRBV28 to TRBJ1-1, with D maybe TRBD1 (6 bases). CDR3 length: 15 residues. Germline V gene sequence: CDR1 MDHEN, CDR2 SYDVKM. Trimming removed 6 bases from V and 1 base from J, with 15 bases in between. The DNA for the CDR3 is TGTGCCAGCAGCCCTCAAAGGGGGGAGAACACTGAAGCTTTCTTT. Translation gives CASSPQRGENTEAFF.

The V and J genes are TRBV7-3 and TRBJ2-2; 8 positions agree with TRBD2. The V segment lost 4 bases and the J segment 5 bases; nucleotides outside the gene matches: 6. Germline V gene data show CDR1 as SGHTA and CDR2 as FQGTGA. The CDR3 has 15 amino acids. CDR3 residues: CASSSGTRVTGELFF. The CDR3 region has the DNA TGTGCCAGCAGCTCCGGGACTAGGGTGACCGGGGAGCTGTTTTTT. The full variable domain, with the rest looked up from reference TRBV7-3 and TRBJ2-2, is GAGVSQTPSNKVTEKGKYVELRCDPISGHTALYWYRQSLGQGPEFLIYFQGTGAADDSGLPNDRFFAVRPEGSVSTLKIQRTERGDSAVYLCASSSGTRVTGELFFGEGSRLTVL.

This chain uses TRBV5-1 with TRBJ2-7; 7 bases match TRBD2. CDR1 is SGHRS, CDR2 YFSETQ, per germline. The CDR3 is made up of 14 amino acids. The V and J ends lost 6 bases and 1 base, in that order; junction bases with no gene match: 7. CDR3 in DNA: TGCGCCAGCAATGTGGGGGGGACGTCCTACGAGCAGTACTTC. It specifies CASNVGGTSYEQYF.

The chain combines TRBV7-8 with TRBJ1-1, with 8 nucleotides matching TRBD1. Trimming took 1 base from V and 5 from J; bases not matched to a gene: 6. Germline loops: CDR1 SGHVS, CDR2 FQNEAQ. The CDR3 extends over 15 amino acids. The CDR3 spells CASSLGPRGPTEAFF. The CDR3 DNA reads as TGTGCCAGCAGCTTAGGCCCCAGGGGGCCAACTGAAGCTTTCTTT. The full variable domain, with the rest looked up from reference TRBV7-8 and TRBJ1-1, is GAGVSQSPRYKVAKRGQDVALRCDPISGHVSLFWYQQALGQGPEFLTYFQNEAQLDKSGLPSDRFFAERPEGSVSTLKIQRTQQEDSAVYLCASSLGPRGPTEAFFGQGTRLTVV.

This clone was detected only once. The chain employs TRBV5-6 and TRBJ1-5; D is ambiguous. V was pared by 0 bases and J by 5 bases, with 9 bases between. The CDR3 covers 14 residues. Germline V gene lookup returns CDR1 SGHDT and CDR2 YYEEEE. As DNA, the CDR3 is TGTGCCAGCAGCTTGGCTTCATCCGATCAGCCCCAGCATTTT. Protein: CASSLASSDQPQHF.

V gene TRBV7-6 combines with J gene TRBJ2-5; D is unresolved. This CDR3 has 13 amino acids. Germline values: CDR1 SGHVS, CDR2 FNYEAQ. Deletions cut 1 base from V and 0 bases from J, with 3 bases between. CDR3 bases: TGTGCCAGCAGCTTAGTAGACCAAGAGACCCAGTACTTC. This encodes CASSLVDQETQYF.

This clone was seen a handful of times. The chain uses TRBV25-1 and TRBJ1-6; possibly TRBD1 for D (6 bases). Germline V gene sequence: CDR1 MGHDK, CDR2 SYGVNS. The CDR3 runs 13 residues. V shed 1 base and J shed 9 bases, with 7 bases lying between them. For the CDR3, the DNA is TGTGCCAGCAGTGAATCGGGGGCTTCACCCCTCCACTTT. As protein: CASSESGASPLHF.

The chain is built from TRBV10-1 and TRBJ2-1; no clear D gene. Germline CDR1 is WNHNN and CDR2 is SYGVQD (reference sequence). This CDR3 comprises 14 residues. Between the trimmed V and J ends, which lost 9 bases and 6 bases, there was a span of 18 bases. Here the CDR3 reads CARLPAQPVNEQFF. CDR3 in DNA: TGCGCCAGGTTACCGGCACAACCAGTCAATGAGCAGTTCTTC.

V and J are TRBV7-8 and TRBJ2-3; a weak D match, TRBD2 (5 bases). V was trimmed by 4 bases and J by 8 bases, leaving 10 bases between them. Germline CDR1 is SGHVS and CDR2 is FQNEAQ. The CDR3 is 12 residues long. CDR3 sequence: CASSSLEGTQYF. In DNA form, the CDR3 reads TGTGCCAGCAGCTCCCTTGAGGGTACGCAGTATTTT.

Here the CDR3 DNA reads TGTGCCAGCAACATAGCGGGAGGGCCGGGTGAGCAGTACTTC. Encoded protein: CASNIAGGPGEQYF. The chain couples TRBV11-2 to TRBJ2-7, with 11 bases fitting TRBD2. The trim removed 7 bases at V and 7 bases at J, leaving 9 bases unmatched. This CDR3 has 14 amino acids. The germline V gene encodes CDR1 SGHAT and CDR2 FQNNGV.

The chain employs TRBV6-1 and TRBJ1-3; perhaps TRBD1 as D (5 bases). The germline V and J ends were trimmed by 4 bases and 0 bases, with 10 bases remaining between them. The germline V gene encodes CDR1 MNHNS and CDR2 SASEGT. This CDR3 has 15 amino acids. In DNA form, the CDR3 reads TGTGCCAGCAGTGCTCCGCAGGGCTCTGGAAACACCATATATTTT. It is translated as CASSAPQGSGNTIYF.

The chain has TRBV28 and TRBJ2-1; possible D gene TRBD2, 5 bases. Germline V lookup: CDR1 MDHEN, CDR2 SYDVKM. V lost 7 bases, J lost 1 base, and 14 bases lay in between. This CDR3 contains 15 residues. The CDR3 here is CASTHPRDSYNEQFF. Here the CDR3 DNA reads TGTGCCAGCACCCACCCTCGGGATTCCTACAATGAGCAGTTCTTC.

This rearrangement joins TRBV7-3 to TRBJ1-2; maybe TRBD1 (6 bases). Germline CDR1 SGHTA, CDR2 FQGTGA. V was pared by 2 bases and J by 0 bases, with 10 bases between. CDR3 length: 15 residues. In DNA, the CDR3 is TGTGCCAGCAGCTTATTGGGGGGCACTAACTATGGCTACACCTTC. This gives the protein CASSLLGGTNYGYTF.

The CDR3 DNA reads as TGTGCCAGCTCAATTCTGCAGACAGGGGCGGATTCACCCCTCCACTTT. This codes for CASSILQTGADSPLHF. The rearrangement joins TRBV18 to TRBJ1-6, with 8 positions matching TRBD1. Germline CDR1 reads KGHSH; CDR2 reads LQKENI. After removal of 5 bases from V and 8 bases from J, the junction contained 11 bases not matched to a gene. The CDR3 sequence is 16 residues long.

V gene TRBV19 combines with J gene TRBJ1-5; D not resolved. CDR1 LNHDA and CDR2 SQIVND come from the germline V gene (reference sequence). V was cut by 3 bases and J by 3 bases, with 3 bases left in between. This CDR3 is built from 12 residues. CDR3 DNA sequence: TGTGCCAGTAGTATGGTCAATCAGCCCCAGCATTTT. Translated, it gives CASSMVNQPQHF.